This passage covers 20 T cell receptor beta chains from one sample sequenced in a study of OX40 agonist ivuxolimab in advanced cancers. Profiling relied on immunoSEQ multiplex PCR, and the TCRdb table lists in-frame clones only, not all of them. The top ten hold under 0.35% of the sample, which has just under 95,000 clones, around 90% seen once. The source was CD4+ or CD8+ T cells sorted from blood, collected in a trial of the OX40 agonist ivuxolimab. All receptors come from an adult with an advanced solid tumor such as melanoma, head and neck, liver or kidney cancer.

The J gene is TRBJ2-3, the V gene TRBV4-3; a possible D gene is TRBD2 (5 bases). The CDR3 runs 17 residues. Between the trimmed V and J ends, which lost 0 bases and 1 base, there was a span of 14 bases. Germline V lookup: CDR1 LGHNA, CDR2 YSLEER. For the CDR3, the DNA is TGCGCCAGCAGCCAAGAGGCGCTAGCCGTGCGCACAGATACGCAGTATTTT. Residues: CASSQEALAVRTDTQYF.

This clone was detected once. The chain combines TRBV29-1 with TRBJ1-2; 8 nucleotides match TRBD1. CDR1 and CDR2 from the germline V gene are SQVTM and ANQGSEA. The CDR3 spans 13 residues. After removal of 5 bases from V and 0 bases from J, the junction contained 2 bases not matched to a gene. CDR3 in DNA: TGCAGCGTTCAGACAGGGGCTAACTATGGCTACACCTTC. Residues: CSVQTGANYGYTF.

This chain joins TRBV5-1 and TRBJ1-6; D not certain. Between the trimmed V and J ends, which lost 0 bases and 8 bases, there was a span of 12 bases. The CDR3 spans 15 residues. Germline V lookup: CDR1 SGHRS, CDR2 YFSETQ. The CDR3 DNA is TGCGCCAGCAGCTTGGATTGGGTGTCGGATTCACCCCTCCACTTT. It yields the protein CASSLDWVSDSPLHF. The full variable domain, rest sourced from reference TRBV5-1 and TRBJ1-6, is KAGVTQTPRYLIKTRGQQVTLSCSPISGHRSVSWYQQTPGQGLQFLFEYFSETQRNKGNFPGRFSGRQFSNSRSEMNVSTLELGDSALYLCASSLDWVSDSPLHFGNGTRLTVT.

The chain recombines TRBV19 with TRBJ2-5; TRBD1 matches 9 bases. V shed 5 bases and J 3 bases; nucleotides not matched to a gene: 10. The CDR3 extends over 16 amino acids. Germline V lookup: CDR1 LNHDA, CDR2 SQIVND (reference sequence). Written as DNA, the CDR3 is TGTGCCAGTAGTCGCTTCAAACAGGGGGCTGAAGAGACCCAGTACTTC. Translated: CASSRFKQGAEETQYF.

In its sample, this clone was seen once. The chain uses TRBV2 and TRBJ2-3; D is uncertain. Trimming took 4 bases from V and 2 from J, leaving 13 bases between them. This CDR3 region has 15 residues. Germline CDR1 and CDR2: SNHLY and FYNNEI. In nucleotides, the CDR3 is TGTGCCAGCAGTGGGGCACTTAGGTCCACAGATACGCAGTATTTT. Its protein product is CASSGALRSTDTQYF. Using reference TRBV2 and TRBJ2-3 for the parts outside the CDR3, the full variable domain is EPEVTQTPSHQVTQMGQEVILRCVPISNHLYFYWYRQILGQKVEFLVSFYNNEISEKSEIFDDQFSVERPDGSNFTLKIRSTKLEDSAMYFCASSGALRSTDTQYFGPGTRLTVL.

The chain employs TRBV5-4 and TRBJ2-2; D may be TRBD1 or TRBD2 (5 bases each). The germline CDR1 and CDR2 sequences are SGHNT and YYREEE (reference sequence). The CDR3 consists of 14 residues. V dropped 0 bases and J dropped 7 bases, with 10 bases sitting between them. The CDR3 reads CASSLGGTLGELFF. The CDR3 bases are TGTGCCAGCAGCTTGGGTGGGACCCTCGGGGAGCTGTTTTTT. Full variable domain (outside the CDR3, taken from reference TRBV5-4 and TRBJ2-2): ETGVTQSPTHLIKTRGQQVTLRCSSQSGHNTVSWYQQALGQGPQFIFQYYREEENGRGNFPPRFSGLQFPNYSSELNVNALELDDSALYLCASSLGGTLGELFFGEGSRLTVL.

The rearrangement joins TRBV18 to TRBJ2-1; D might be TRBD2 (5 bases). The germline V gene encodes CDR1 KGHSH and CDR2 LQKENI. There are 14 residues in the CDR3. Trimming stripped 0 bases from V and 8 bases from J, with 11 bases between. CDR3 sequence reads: CASSPPTAGDEQFF. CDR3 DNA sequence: TGTGCCAGCTCACCACCGACGGCCGGGGATGAGCAGTTCTTC.

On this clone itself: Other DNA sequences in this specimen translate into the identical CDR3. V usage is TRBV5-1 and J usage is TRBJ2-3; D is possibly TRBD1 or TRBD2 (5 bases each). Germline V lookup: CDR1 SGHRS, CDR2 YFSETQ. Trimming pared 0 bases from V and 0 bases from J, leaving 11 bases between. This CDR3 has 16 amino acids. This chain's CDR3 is CASSLAGGTSTDTQYF. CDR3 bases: TGCGCCAGCAGCTTGGCTGGGGGAACTAGCACAGATACGCAGTATTTT.

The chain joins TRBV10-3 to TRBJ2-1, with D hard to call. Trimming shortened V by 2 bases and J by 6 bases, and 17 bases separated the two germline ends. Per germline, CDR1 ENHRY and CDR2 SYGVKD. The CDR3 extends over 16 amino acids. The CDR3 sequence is CAISETMSERGNEQFF. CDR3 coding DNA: TGTGCCATCAGTGAGACGATGAGTGAAAGAGGCAATGAGCAGTTCTTC.

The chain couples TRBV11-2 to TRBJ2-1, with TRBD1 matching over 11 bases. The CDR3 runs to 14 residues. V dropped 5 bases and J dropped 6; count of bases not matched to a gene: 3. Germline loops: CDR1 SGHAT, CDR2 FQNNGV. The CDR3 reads CASSPGQGVNEQFF. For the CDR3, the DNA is TGTGCCAGCAGCCCGGGACAGGGGGTCAATGAGCAGTTCTTC.

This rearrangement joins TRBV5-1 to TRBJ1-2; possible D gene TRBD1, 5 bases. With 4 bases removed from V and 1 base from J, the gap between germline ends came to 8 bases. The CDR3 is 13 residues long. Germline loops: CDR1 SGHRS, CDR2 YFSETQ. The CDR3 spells CASSPDSNYGYTF. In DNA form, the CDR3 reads TGCGCCAGCAGCCCCGACAGTAACTATGGCTACACCTTC.

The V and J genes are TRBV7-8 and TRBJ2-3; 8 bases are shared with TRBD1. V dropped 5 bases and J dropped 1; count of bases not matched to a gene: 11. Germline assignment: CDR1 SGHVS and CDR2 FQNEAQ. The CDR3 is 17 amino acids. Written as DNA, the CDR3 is TGTGCCAGCAGCGTACGAGGGTGGGGACAGGGCACAGATACGCAGTATTTT. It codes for CASSVRGWGQGTDTQYF.

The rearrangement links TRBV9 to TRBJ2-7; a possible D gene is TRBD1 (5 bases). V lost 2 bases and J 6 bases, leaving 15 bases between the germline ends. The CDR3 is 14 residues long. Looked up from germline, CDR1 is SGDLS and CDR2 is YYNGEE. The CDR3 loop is CASSVSDKGLEQYF. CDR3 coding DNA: TGTGCCAGCAGCGTTTCTGACAAGGGGCTCGAGCAGTACTTC.

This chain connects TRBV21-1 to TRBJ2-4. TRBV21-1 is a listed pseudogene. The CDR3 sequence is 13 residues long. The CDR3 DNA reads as TGTGCCAGCAGCAGAATAGCCAAAAACATTCAGTACTTC. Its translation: CASSRIAKNIQYF.

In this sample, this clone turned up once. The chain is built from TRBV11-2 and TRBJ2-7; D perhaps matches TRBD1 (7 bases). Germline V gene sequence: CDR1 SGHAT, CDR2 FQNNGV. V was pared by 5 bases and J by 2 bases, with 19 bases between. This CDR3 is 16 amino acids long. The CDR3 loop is CASSLRQGGNTYEQYF. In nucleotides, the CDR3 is TGTGCCAGCAGCCTACGTCAGGGGGGCAACACCTACGAGCAGTACTTC.

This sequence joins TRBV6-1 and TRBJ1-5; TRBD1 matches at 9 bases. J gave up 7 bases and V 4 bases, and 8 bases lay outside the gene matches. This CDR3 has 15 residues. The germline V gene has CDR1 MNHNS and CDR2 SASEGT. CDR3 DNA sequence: TGTGCCAGCAGTGTAGGGGGACAGGGAGGCCAGCCCCAGCATTTT. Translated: CASSVGGQGGQPQHF.

The CDR3 nucleotides read TGTGCCAGCAGTGAAGCCTCACACCGGAACACTGAAGCTTTCTTT. It yields the protein CASSEASHRNTEAFF. V usage is TRBV2 and J usage is TRBJ1-1; D uncertain. Germline V CDR1 and CDR2: SNHLY, FYNNEI. The CDR3 covers 15 residues. V gave up 0 bases and J gave up 1 base, with 9 bases separating them.

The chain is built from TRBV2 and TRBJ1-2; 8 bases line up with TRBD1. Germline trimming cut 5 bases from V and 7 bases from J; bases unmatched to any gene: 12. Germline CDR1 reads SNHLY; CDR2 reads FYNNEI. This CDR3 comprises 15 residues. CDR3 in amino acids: CASSHNRGGSGGYTF. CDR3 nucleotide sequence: TGTGCCAGCAGTCATAACAGGGGGGGTTCGGGTGGCTACACCTTC.

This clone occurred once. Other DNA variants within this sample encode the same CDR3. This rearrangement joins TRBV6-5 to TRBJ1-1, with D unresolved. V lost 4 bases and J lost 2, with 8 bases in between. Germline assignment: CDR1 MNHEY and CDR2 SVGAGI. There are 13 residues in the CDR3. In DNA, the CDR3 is TGTGCCAGCAGTTCCACGGTCAACACTGAAGCTTTCTTT. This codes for CASSSTVNTEAFF.

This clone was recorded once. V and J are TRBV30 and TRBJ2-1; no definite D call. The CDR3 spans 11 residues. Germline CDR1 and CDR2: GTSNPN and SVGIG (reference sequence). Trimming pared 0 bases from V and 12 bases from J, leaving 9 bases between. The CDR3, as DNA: TGTGCCTGGAGTGTAGGTGGGGTGCAGTTCTTC. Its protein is CAWSVGGVQFF.